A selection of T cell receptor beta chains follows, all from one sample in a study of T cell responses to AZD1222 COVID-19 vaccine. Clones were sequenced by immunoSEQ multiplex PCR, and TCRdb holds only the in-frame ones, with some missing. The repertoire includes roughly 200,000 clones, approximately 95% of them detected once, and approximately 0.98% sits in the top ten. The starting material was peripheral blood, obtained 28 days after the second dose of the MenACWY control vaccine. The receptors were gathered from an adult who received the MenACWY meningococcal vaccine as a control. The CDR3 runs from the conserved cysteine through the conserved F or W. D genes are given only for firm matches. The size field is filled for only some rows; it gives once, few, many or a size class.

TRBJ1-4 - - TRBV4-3 CASSQVFTGSMANEKLFF TGCGCCAGCAGCCAAGTCTTCACAGGGAGTATGGCTAATGAAAAACTGTTTTTT
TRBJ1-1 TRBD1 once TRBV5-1 CASSWGQGGEAFF TGCGCCAGCAGCTGGGGACAGGGAGGCGAAGCTTTCTTT
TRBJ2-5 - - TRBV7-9 CASSLVTPSLTQYF TGTGCCAGCAGCTTAGTAACCCCTTCTTTGACCCAGTACTTC
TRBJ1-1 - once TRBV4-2 CASSHAANTEAFF TGTGCCAGCAGCCACGCGGCCAACACTGAAGCTTTCTTT
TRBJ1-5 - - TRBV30 CAWSVGGKSQHF TGTGCCTGGAGTGTAGGAGGAAAGTCCCAGCATTTT
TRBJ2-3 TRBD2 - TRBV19 CASSMLAGGPDTQYF TGTGCCAGTAGTATGCTAGCGGGGGGGCCAGATACGCAGTATTTT
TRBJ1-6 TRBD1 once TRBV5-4 CASSGTRGQSYNSPLHF TGTGCCAGCAGCGGGACTCGGGGACAGTCCTATAATTCACCCCTCCACTTT
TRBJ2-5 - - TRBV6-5 CASSYSGGTQYF TGTGCCAGCAGTTACTCGGGCGGGACCCAGTACTTC
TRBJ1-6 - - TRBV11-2 CASSLTGNSNNSPLHF TGTGCCAGCAGCTTAACAGGGAATTCAAATAATTCACCCCTCCACTTT
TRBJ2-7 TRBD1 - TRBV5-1 CASRIQPGQGAYEQYF TGCGCCAGCAGGATTCAACCGGGACAGGGGGCGTACGAGCAGTACTTC
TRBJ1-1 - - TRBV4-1 CASSRTSSGGENTEAFF TGCGCCAGCAGCCGCACCTCCTCGGGAGGCGAGAACACTGAAGCTTTCTTT
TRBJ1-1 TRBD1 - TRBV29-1 CSVGIGGRGNTEAFF TGCAGCGTTGGCATAGGGGGCAGGGGGAACACTGAAGCTTTCTTT
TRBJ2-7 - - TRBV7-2 CASSLAVDNPYEQYF TGTGCCAGCAGCTTAGCGGTGGACAACCCCTACGAGCAGTACTTC
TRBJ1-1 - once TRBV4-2 CASSLGAYEAFF TGTGCCAGCAGCCTCGGGGCCTATGAAGCTTTCTTT
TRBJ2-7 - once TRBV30 CAWTPTSLSGEQYF TGTGCCTGGACACCGACCTCTTTAAGTGGGGAGCAGTACTTC
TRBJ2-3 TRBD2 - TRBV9 CASSAGLAGEGTQYF TGTGCCAGCAGCGCCGGACTAGCGGGGGAGGGTACGCAGTATTTT
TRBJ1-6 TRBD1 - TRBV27 CASSLGGTGNSPLHF TGTGCCAGCAGTTTAGGAGGGACAGGGAATTCACCCCTCCACTTT
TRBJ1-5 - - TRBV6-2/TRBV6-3 CASSYLHVRNQPQHF TGTGCCAGCAGTTACCTACACGTTCGGAATCAGCCCCAGCATTTT
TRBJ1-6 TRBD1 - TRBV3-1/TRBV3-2 CASSPRDRDSPLHF TGTGCCAGCAGTCCCCGGGACAGGGATTCACCCCTCCACTTT
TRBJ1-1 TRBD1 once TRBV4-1 CASSQARQGANTEAFF TGCGCCAGCAGCCAAGCCCGACAGGGGGCGAACACTGAAGCTTTCTTT
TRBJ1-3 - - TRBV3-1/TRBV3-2 CASSQRGNTIYF TGTGCCAGCAGCCAACGTGGAAACACCATATATTTT
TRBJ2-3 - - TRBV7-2 CASSLGVSRDTQYF TGTGCCAGCAGCTTAGGTGTTTCAAGGGATACGCAGTATTTT
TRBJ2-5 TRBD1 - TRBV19 CASSIGRNRGKLQQETQYF TGTGCCAGTAGTATAGGCAGGAACAGGGGGAAACTCCAACAAGAGACCCAGTACTTC
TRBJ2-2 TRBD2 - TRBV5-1 CASSPRGSGWNTGELFF TGCGCCAGCAGCCCGCGAGGTAGCGGGTGGAACACCGGGGAGCTGTTTTTT
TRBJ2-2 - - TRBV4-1 CASTSGTDNTGELFF TGCGCCAGCACCTCGGGAACAGACAACACCGGGGAGCTGTTTTTT
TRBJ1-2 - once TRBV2 CASTPRTANYGYTF TGTGCCAGCACCCCTAGGACAGCCAACTATGGCTACACCTTC
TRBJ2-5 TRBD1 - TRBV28 CASSSTGVETQYF TGTGCCAGCAGTTCGACAGGGGTAGAGACCCAGTACTTC
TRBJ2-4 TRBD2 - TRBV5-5 CASSRRVLAGGPLDKNIQYF TGTGCCAGCAGCCGACGAGTCCTAGCGGGGGGGCCGTTGGACAAAAACATTCAGTACTTC
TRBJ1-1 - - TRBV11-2 CASSLERRNTEAFF TGTGCCAGCAGCTTAGAAAGGAGGAACACTGAAGCTTTCTTT